This TCR beta chain was captured by sequencing in a study of regulatory T cells in long-lasting Graves disease. Turning to the study itself: For under 3 months, newly diagnosed Graves' patients had been taking antithyroid drugs.

This clonotype was observed at least ten times. Its ends do not fully match the called genes, so a read error is possible. The CDR3 runs 12 residues. Time point reported: newly diagnosed GD, antithyroid drugs for less than 3 months. Isolated PBMC RNA provided the starting material for the TCR library. The TCR beta library used iRepertoire HTBI primers with Arm-PCR amplification of CDR3. Each CDR3 protein gets one entry after TCRdb re-called the multiplex PCR reads with MiXCR. The sample consists of hundreds of thousands of distinct CDR3 sequences, over 15% of them appearing once. Separately, the same data were catalogued under a study of T cells in Graves' hyperthyroidism and ophthalmopathy. That report notes: A set of HTBI primers served as the primers for a first-round RT-PCR of the TCR CDR3.

The chain carries TRBV12-3 or TRBV12-4 and TRBJ2-1; TRBD2 aligns across 7 bases. Here the sequenced sample was peripheral blood mononuclear cells (PBMCs), taken at new diagnosis, from a patient treated with antithyroid drugs. The TCR was taken from a man aged 40-55 years with Graves disease. The CDR3 is CASSSARTRLIF. In DNA form, the CDR3 reads TGTGCCAGCAGCTCCGCCCGGACTAGATTGATCTTC.